This T cell receptor (beta chain) was captured in a study of cytomegalovirus exposure and HLA in healthy donors. Study-level background: The same platform was used for the 90 to 150 validation repertoires as for the approximately 730 first-cohort repertoires, as reported in a later analysis. Whole-study results and caveats: A classifier reportedly called cytomegalovirus status with high sensitivity and specificity. Among TCR beta chains, those listed as cytomegalovirus-associated numbered around 160.

The donors were part of the validation cohort of some 120 subjects. That cohort was separate from the first cohort, which comprised 666 subjects. Note on this clone: Its matching antigen is unknown.

Method: immunoSEQ multiplex PCR; TCRdb's copy keeps in-frame clones and lacks some. The profile shows 350,000 or so clones, 86% of them singletons. Germline assignment: CDR1 LGHNA and CDR2 YSLEER. CDR3 length equals 18 residues. The germline V and J ends were trimmed by 0 bases and 1 base, with 16 bases remaining between them. Sequenced input: PBMCs. The chain has TRBV4-3 and TRBJ2-4, with D perhaps TRBD2 (6 bases). The receptor's source is a woman between 18 and 29 years old in good health and CMV-seronegative. CDR3 in DNA: TGCGCCAGCAGCCAAGAGGGAGGACTCAAGGAGGCCAAAAACATTCAGTACTTC. Its translation: CASSQEGGLKEAKNIQYF.